This T cell receptor (beta chain) was obtained from a study of T cell responses to AZD1222 COVID-19 vaccine. The study, taken as a whole, reports: Along spike, vaccine-associated CD4 TCRs were found throughout, with dominance at 160-218 and 743-854. Donors in the cohort were predominantly white British and more often female, and clonal diversity was possibly underestimated.

Concerning this clone: Its antigen is currently unknown.

Sequencing used immunoSEQ multiplex PCR; TCRdb keeps in-frame clones, though not all of them. This table has tens of thousands of clones, approximately 85% appearing once. V was shortened by 5 bases and J by 7 bases, with 14 bases between the two germline ends. This CDR3 is 14 amino acids long. CDR1 MNHEY and CDR2 SVGAGI come from the germline V gene. The sequence was collected from an adult who received the MenACWY meningococcal vaccine as a control. Sequenced here: peripheral blood, sampled 28 days after the second dose of the MenACWY control vaccine. This chain links TRBV6-5 with TRBJ2-2; tentatively, D is TRBD2 (5 bases). This CDR3 reads CASSLGLEGGELFF. For the CDR3, the DNA is TGTGCCAGCAGTCTGGGCCTCGAGGGCGGGGAGCTGTTTTTT.